The 23 T cell receptor beta chains listed next were all sequenced from one sample in a study of tissue T cells after allogeneic stem cell transplantation. Libraries were prepared by immunoSEQ multiplex PCR; TCRdb keeps only in-frame clonotypes and omits some of them. The sample carries tens of thousands of clones, roughly 72% recorded once. The sample taken for sequencing was spleen. These receptors all stem from a female BALB/c mouse in good health. This mouse strain has H2-d as its MHC haplotype.

Concerning this clone itself: Any gene name here is a mouse gene name. The read falls 1 residue short of the CDR3 end, and the missing part is taken from the germline J gene. The chain recombines TRBV13-1 with TRBJ2-4, with 7 bases that match TRBD2. The germline gives CDR1 NSHNY, CDR2 SYGAGN. The junction had 6 bases not matched to a gene; V was cut back by 4 bases and J by 1 base. CDR3 size: 15 residues. CDR3 bases read: TGTGCCAGCAGTCCCGCTGGACTGGGTCAAAACACCTTGTAC. Translating gives CASSPAGLGQNTLY. The entire CDR3 protein reads CASSPAGLGQNTLYF.

In regard to this clone: The gene names given are mouse names. Read data end 1 residue before the CDR3 end; the end is taken from the germline J gene. The J gene is TRBJ2-4, the V gene TRBV2; maybe TRBD2 (7 bases). Germline V gene sequence: CDR1 LGHNA, CDR2 YSYQKL. Trimming left V 0 bases short and J 7 bases short, with 11 bases between. The CDR3 loop spans 14 amino acids. The sequenced CDR3 bases are TGTGCCAGCAGCCAAGAGTTGGGGGGCGACACCTTGTAC. Amino acid sequence: CASSQELGGDTLY. The full CDR3 sequence reads CASSQELGGDTLYF.

As concerns this clone: Mouse names are used for the genes. The sequenced CDR3 bases are TGTGCCAGCAGCCCCGACAGGGGGCACTCCGACTACACC. It translates to CASSPDRGHSDYT. The CDR3 in its entirety is CASSPDRGHSDYTF. The rearrangement uses TRBV15 and TRBJ1-2, with 10 bases identical to TRBD1. Coverage ceases 1 residue before the CDR3 finishes, and the germline J gene fills in the end. From germline, CDR1 is SGHND and CDR2 FRSKSL. V dropped 6 bases and J dropped 3; count of bases not matched to a gene: 4. The CDR3 loop spans 14 amino acids.

Notes on this clone: Mouse germline and gene names are used. The DNA read from the CDR3 is TGTGCCAGCAGCCAATTGGGTGCAGAAACGCTGTAT. Protein sequence: CASSQLGAETLY. The CDR3 in its entirety is CASSQLGAETLYF. J is TRBJ2-3 and V is TRBV2; D gene uncertain. The missing CDR3 end, 1 residue past where the read stops, is filled in from the germline J gene. CDR3 length equals 13 residues. V was trimmed by 2 bases and J by 1 base, leaving 4 bases between them. CDR1 LGHNA and CDR2 YSYQKL come from the germline V gene.

Regarding this clone: These gene names are mouse names. Read sequence stops 1 residue before the CDR3 end, and the germline J gene provides the missing end. The chain employs TRBV2 and TRBJ2-7; 9 bases fit TRBD1. The germline CDR1 and CDR2 sequences are LGHNA and YSYQKL. This CDR3 comprises 14 residues. Trimming removed 0 bases from V and 5 bases from J; junction bases left unmatched: 2. The CDR3 loop reads CASSQDRQGDEQYF. The part of the CDR3 DNA that was read is TGTGCCAGCAGCCAAGATAGACAGGGGGATGAACAGTAC.

This clone came up a few times. These gene names are mouse names. Read coverage stops 1 residue before the CDR3 terminus; the germline J gene supplies the remainder. This chain uses TRBV17 with TRBJ2-7; D is perhaps TRBD1 or TRBD2 (5 bases each). V lost 0 bases and J lost 2, with 11 bases in between. Germline V lookup: CDR1 MNHDT, CDR2 YYDKIL. CDR3 size: 15 residues. CDR3 DNA, as far as it was read: TGTGCTAGCAGTAGAGACCCGGGACCTACCTATGAACAGTAC. Protein product: CASSRDPGPTYEQY. The entire CDR3 reads CASSRDPGPTYEQYF.

On this clone: The gene symbols are mouse symbols. The read ends 1 residue early relative to the CDR3; the germline J gene fills the gap. This sequence joins TRBV31 and TRBJ1-3; tentatively, D is TRBD1 (5 bases). The CDR3 totals 14 residues. CDR1 and CDR2 from the germline V gene are GKSSPN and SITVG. V was clipped by 1 base and J by 0 bases, with 7 bases between them. CDR3 DNA, as far as it was read: TGTGCCTGGAGTCCGACAGTTTCTGGAAATACGCTCTAT. It codes for CAWSPTVSGNTLY. The complete CDR3 sequence is CAWSPTVSGNTLYF.

Regarding this clone: The genes and germline here are from mouse. The read comes to an end 1 residue before the CDR3 does, leaving the germline J gene to fill in the end. The rearrangement links TRBV4 to TRBJ2-1, with 10 bases matching TRBD1. Germline trimming cut 3 bases from V and 7 bases from J; bases unmatched to any gene: 3. This CDR3 is built from 14 residues. Germline values: CDR1 LGHDT, CDR2 YNNKQL (reference sequence). The CDR3 DNA, read in part, is TGTGCCAGCAGCTACGGGACAGGGGTGGCTGAGCAGTTC. Translating it yields CASSYGTGVAEQF. The whole CDR3 sequence is CASSYGTGVAEQFF.

As regards this clone: Genes and germline come from the mouse. The sequence runs out 1 residue before the end of the CDR3; the remainder is reconstructed from the germline J gene. The chain uses TRBV5 and TRBJ2-7; possibly TRBD1 for D (5 bases). V was clipped by 3 bases and J by 5 bases, with 11 bases between them. Germline CDR1 LGHNA, CDR2 YNLKQL (reference sequence). CDR3 size: 13 residues. The covered CDR3 bases are TGTGCCAGCAGCCAGAAAGACAGCCATGAACAGTAC. Translating gives CASSQKDSHEQY. The full CDR3 protein reads CASSQKDSHEQYF.

Regarding this clone: Gene names are mouse gene names. The CDR3 goes on 1 residue after the read ends, and that part is filled in from the germline J gene. The chain couples TRBV30 to TRBJ2-2; 7 bases match TRBD2. V trimming: 4 bases; J trimming: 4 bases; junction bases outside the gene matches: 6. This CDR3 contains 14 residues. Germline V gene data show CDR1 as SQVVS and CDR2 as ANEGSEA. Incomplete CDR3 DNA: TGTAGTTCTACTGGGGGTGGAAGCACCGGGCAGCTCTAC. Its protein product is CSSTGGGSTGQLY. The entire CDR3 protein reads CSSTGGGSTGQLYF.

In regard to this clone: Mouse gene names apply. Read data end 1 residue before the CDR3 end; the end is taken from the germline J gene. Other DNA sequences in the sample encode the same CDR3. The rearrangement uses TRBV19 and TRBJ2-7; a possible D gene is TRBD2 (7 bases). This CDR3 is 14 amino acids long. Germline V gene sequence: CDR1 FNHDT, CDR2 SITEND (reference sequence). Between the trimmed V and J ends, which lost 1 base and 1 base, there was a span of 9 bases. Incomplete CDR3 DNA: TGTGCCAGCAGTATAAGGGGGGGTTCCTATGAACAGTAC. This encodes CASSIRGGSYEQY. The entire CDR3 is CASSIRGGSYEQYF.

This clone was detected a few times. Mouse gene names apply. The CDR3 goes on 1 residue after the read ends, and that part is filled in from the germline J gene. The chain employs TRBV1 and TRBJ1-5; D is ambiguous. Germline CDR1 reads NSQYPW; CDR2 reads LRSPGD (reference sequence). The CDR3 covers 15 residues. V dropped 4 bases and J dropped 0 bases, with 10 bases sitting between them. The CDR3 bases that were read are TGCACCTGCAGTGGAGACAAGTATAACAACCAGGCTCCGCTT. Translated, it gives CTCSGDKYNNQAPL. The entire CDR3 reads CTCSGDKYNNQAPLF.

This clone was observed a single time. The gene names given are mouse names. The CDR3 end is not reached by the read, which stops 1 residue before it; the germline J gene fills it in. The chain uses TRBV13-3 and TRBJ2-4; TRBD2 matches 8 bases. Per the germline V gene, CDR1 is NNHDY and CDR2 is SYVADS. The CDR3 sequence is 16 residues long. V lost 0 bases to trimming and J lost 2 bases; unmatched junction nucleotides: 5. The CDR3 DNA, read in part, is TGTGCCAGCAGTGATGCGGCCTGGGGGGTTCAAAACACCTTGTAC. It encodes CASSDAAWGVQNTLY. The entire CDR3 sequence reads CASSDAAWGVQNTLYF. Complete variable domain (other parts from reference TRBV13-3 and TRBJ2-4): EAAVTQSPRSKVAVTGGKVTLSCHQTNNHDYMYWYRQDTGHGLRLIHYSYVADSTEKGDIPDGYKASRPSQENFSLILELASLSQTAVYFCASSDAAWGVQNTLYFGAGTRLSVL.

Comments on this clone: Each gene name is a mouse one. The CDR3 protein is CASGGLGYAEQFF. The CDR3 bases that were read are TGTGCCAGCGGAGGACTGGGTTATGCTGAGCAGTTC. This chain joins TRBV13-2 and TRBJ2-1, with 8 bases aligning to TRBD2. The read ends 1 residue before the CDR3 terminus; that terminus is restored from the germline J gene. V dropped 5 bases and J dropped 4; count of bases not matched to a gene: 2. CDR1 and CDR2 from the germline V gene are NNHNN and SYGAGS (reference sequence). CDR3 length equals 13 residues.

Details on this clone: Mouse germline and gene names are used. Read coverage stops 1 residue before the CDR3 terminus; the germline J gene supplies the remainder. The rearrangement joins TRBV29 to TRBJ2-4, with 10 positions matching TRBD2. V lost 6 bases, J lost 6 bases, and 0 bases stayed unmatched. The CDR3 loop spans 12 amino acids. CDR1 is MSHET and CDR2 is SYDVDS in the germline V gene. CDR3 amino acids: CASRTGGNTLYF. The sequenced CDR3 bases are TGTGCTAGCAGGACTGGGGGGAACACCTTGTAC.

Notes on this clone: Gene names are mouse gene names. From the germline J gene comes the end of the CDR3, since the read stops 1 residue before it. The V call is TRBV3, the J call TRBJ2-5, with 12 bases identical to TRBD2. The CDR3 spans 15 residues. Germline trimming cut 1 base from V and 6 bases from J; bases unmatched to any gene: 2. CDR1 and CDR2 from the germline V gene are SNHLY and FYNGKV (reference sequence). The CDR3 bases that were read are TGTGCCAGCAGCTTAGAGGGGACTGGGGGGGACACCCAGTAC. Translating gives CASSLEGTGGDTQY. The complete CDR3 protein is CASSLEGTGGDTQYF.

A note on this clone: The gene symbols are mouse symbols. The sequenced CDR3 bases are TGTGCCTGGAGTCTAGACTGGGGGGGAAACTATGCTGAGCAGTTC. Residues: CAWSLDWGGNYAEQF. The entire CDR3 protein reads CAWSLDWGGNYAEQFF. The V and J genes are TRBV31 and TRBJ2-1; 11 bases line up with TRBD2. Sequencing ends 1 residue short of the CDR3 end; the germline J gene provides the rest. The CDR3 contains 16 residues. The germline gives CDR1 GKSSPN, CDR2 SITVG. V was clipped by 0 bases and J by 1 base; unmatched bases: 2. Drawing the rest from reference TRBV31 and TRBJ2-1, the complete variable domain is AQTIHQWPVAEIKAVGSPLSLGCTIKGKSSPNLYWYWQATGGTLQQLFYSITVGQVESVVQLNLSASRPKDDQFILSTEKLLLSHSGFYLCAWSLDWGGNYAEQFFGPGTRLTVL.

A word on this clone: Here the gene names and germline are mouse. The read ends 1 residue early relative to the CDR3; the germline J gene fills the gap. The rearrangement joins TRBV13-2 to TRBJ2-7; TRBD2 agrees at 11 bases. The V gene's germline CDR1 is NNHNN and CDR2 SYGAGS (reference sequence). Losses at the gene ends were 5 bases for V and 4 bases for J; bases not matched to a gene: 5. This CDR3 has 14 residues. The sequenced part of the CDR3 DNA is TGTGCCAGCGGCCAGACTGGGGGGGGGTATGAACAGTAC. It specifies CASGQTGGGYEQY. The full CDR3 is CASGQTGGGYEQYF.

Worth noting for this clone: Mouse germline and gene names are used. Sequencing ends 1 residue short of the CDR3 end; the germline J gene provides the rest. The chain joins TRBV13-2 to TRBJ2-4, with 8 bases identical to TRBD1. CDR1 and CDR2 from the germline V gene are NNHNN and SYGAGS (reference sequence). This CDR3 comprises 15 residues. After removal of 5 bases from V and 1 base from J, the junction contained 6 bases not matched to a gene. This CDR3 is CASGEWGQGQNTLYF. Partial CDR3 DNA: TGTGCCAGCGGGGAGTGGGGACAGGGTCAAAACACCTTGTAC.

Turning to this clone: Genes and germline come from the mouse. The CDR3 goes on 1 residue after the read ends, and that part is filled in from the germline J gene. This sequence joins TRBV13-1 and TRBJ2-2, with D tentatively TRBD2 (5 bases). V was shortened by 0 bases and J by 4 bases, with 13 bases between the two germline ends. Germline assignment: CDR1 NSHNY and CDR2 SYGAGN. The CDR3 spans 16 residues. The CDR3 bases that were read are TGTGCCAGCAGTGATGCTCCTGGGATCGTCACCGGGCAGCTCTAC. This sequence encodes CASSDAPGIVTGQLY. The whole CDR3 reads CASSDAPGIVTGQLYF.

With respect to this clone: Gene names are the mouse ones. The read gets to within 1 residue of the CDR3 end, and the germline J gene fills in the rest. The chain links TRBV4 to TRBJ2-5, with 8 bases fitting TRBD2. Looked up from germline, CDR1 is LGHDT and CDR2 is YNNKQL (reference sequence). The ends lost 3 bases at V and 4 bases at J; junction bases unmatched: 0. The CDR3 has 13 residues. The CDR3 reads CASSYWGEDTQYF. The CDR3 bases that were read are TGTGCCAGCAGCTACTGGGGGGAAGACACCCAGTAC.

With regard to this clone: The genes are named according to mouse. CDR3 residues: CASSQDGDQAPLF. The CDR3 bases that were read are TGTGCCAGCAGCCAAGATGGAGACCAGGCTCCGCTT. The chain is built from TRBV5 and TRBJ1-5; D uncertain. The read falls 1 residue short of the CDR3 end, and the missing part is taken from the germline J gene. Germline V lookup: CDR1 LGHNA, CDR2 YNLKQL (reference sequence). V dropped 0 bases and J dropped 5 bases, with 5 bases sitting between them. There are 13 residues in the CDR3.

A word on this clone: Genes and germline are mouse. The read finishes 1 residue shy of the CDR3 end, and the germline J gene is used to complete it. The chain has TRBV5 and TRBJ2-4; D unclear. Germline CDR1 reads LGHNA; CDR2 reads YNLKQL (reference sequence). V dropped 3 bases and J dropped 0 bases, with 7 bases sitting between them. This CDR3 is built from 14 residues. The CDR3 region is CASSHDNSQNTLYF. Partial CDR3 DNA: TGTGCCAGCAGCCACGACAATAGTCAAAACACCTTGTAC.